The 20 T cell receptor beta chains reported below all come from one sample, sequenced in a study of cytomegalovirus exposure and HLA in healthy donors. The PCR was carried out with 60 Vbeta primers and 13 Jbeta primers. Some clones are missing from TCRdb's copy, which holds only in-frame ones; the method was immunoSEQ multiplex PCR. The top ten hold 6% to 8% of the sample, which has over 100,000 clones, approximately 74% seen once. Input material: PBMCs. Receptor source: a male donor in good health and CMV-seronegative.

This clone showed up just a few times. The V and J genes are TRBV18 and TRBJ2-7; maybe TRBD2 (5 bases). The CDR3 is 18 residues long. The V end lost 4 bases, the J end lost 0 bases, and 22 bases lay between the germline ends. The germline V gene encodes CDR1 KGHSH and CDR2 LQKENI. CDR3 sequence (DNA): TGTGCCAGCTCACTCCGGGGTTTCCTAGCCTCGAGCTCCTACGAGCAGTACTTC. This encodes CASSLRGFLASSSYEQYF.

The sample holds a few counts of this clone. This sequence joins TRBV19 and TRBJ2-1; D is undetermined. The ends were cut back, 1 base at V and 8 bases at J, with 9 bases in the middle. Germline V gives CDR1 LNHDA, CDR2 SQIVND (reference sequence). The length of the CDR3 is 13 residues. The CDR3 nucleotides are TGTGCCAGTAGTATAGTTCCGGGTGATGAGCAGTTCTTC. Amino acids: CASSIVPGDEQFF.

The chain joins TRBV27 to TRBJ2-7, with 8 bases lining up with TRBD1. J gave up 6 bases and V 3 bases, and 10 bases lay outside the gene matches. Germline assignment: CDR1 MNHEY and CDR2 SMNVEV (reference sequence). This CDR3 is built from 15 residues. DNA for the CDR3: TGTGCCAGCAGTTTCCTGCTGGACAGGGAGAGCGAGCAGTACTTC. Translation gives CASSFLLDRESEQYF.

The chain has TRBV6-1 and TRBJ2-1; TRBD2 matches at 8 bases. Germline V gene data show CDR1 as MNHNS and CDR2 as SASEGT. The V and J ends lost 7 bases and 6 bases, in that order; junction bases with no gene match: 8. The CDR3 loop spans 14 amino acids. CDR3 sequence reads: CASTSSGGPNEQFF. The CDR3 region has the DNA TGTGCCAGCACCTCCAGCGGGGGTCCCAATGAGCAGTTCTTC.

V gene TRBV2 combines with J gene TRBJ1-4, with 7 bases lining up with TRBD1. CDR3 length: 13 amino acids. From germline, CDR1 is SNHLY and CDR2 FYNNEI. V lost 5 bases, J lost 7 bases, and 4 bases stayed unmatched. CDR3 sequence reads: CASSWGQTEKLFF. CDR3 bases: TGTGCCAGCAGTTGGGGACAGACTGAAAAACTGTTTTTT.

The rearrangement links TRBV7-2 to TRBJ2-7; possibly TRBD2 for D (5 bases). The V gene's germline CDR1 is SGHTA and CDR2 FQGNSA. With 1 base removed from V and 7 bases from J, the gap between germline ends came to 11 bases. This CDR3 region has 13 residues. This chain's CDR3 is CASSLVSSGEQYF. Written as DNA, the CDR3 is TGTGCCAGCAGCTTAGTTAGTTCGGGGGAGCAGTACTTC.

The J gene is TRBJ2-3, the V gene TRBV6-4; 14 bases are shared with TRBD2. The germline V gene has CDR1 MRHNA and CDR2 SNTAGT. Unmatched junction bases numbered 6, after V lost 6 bases and J lost 4 bases. The CDR3 is made up of 16 amino acids. CDR3 region: CASSNGLAGGSDTQYF. The CDR3 DNA reads as TGTGCCAGCAGCAACGGACTAGCGGGGGGCTCAGATACGCAGTATTTT.

This chain joins TRBV4-1 and TRBJ2-5; TRBD2 matches at 15 bases. The J call may not be correct, given that the DNA end is closer to TRBJ2-7. Germline values: CDR1 MGHRA, CDR2 YSYEKL. This CDR3 comprises 20 residues. DNA of the CDR3: TGCGCCAGCAGTCCATTACCCGGGACTAGCGGGGGGCGCCCCTCCTACGAGCAGTACTTC. As protein: CASSPLPGTSGGRPSYEQYF.

Only one count was recorded for this clone. The rearrangement joins TRBV28 to TRBJ1-4; TRBD1 might be the D (6 bases). V shed 3 bases and J shed 6 bases, with 11 bases lying between them. Germline values: CDR1 MDHEN, CDR2 SYDVKM. The CDR3 loop spans 14 amino acids. CDR3 region: CASSLGGQDEKLFF. In nucleotides, the CDR3 is TGTGCCAGCAGTTTGGGGGGGCAGGATGAAAAACTGTTTTTT.

The V and J genes are TRBV10-3 and TRBJ1-1, with D perhaps TRBD1 (5 bases). The germline V gene encodes CDR1 ENHRY and CDR2 SYGVKD. V shed 3 bases and J shed 8 bases, with 13 bases lying between them. This CDR3 region has 13 residues. CDR3 sequence: CAISDQGGGEAFF. In DNA, the CDR3 is TGTGCCATCAGTGATCAGGGAGGTGGCGAAGCTTTCTTT.

The chain combines TRBV7-8 with TRBJ2-7; 11 nucleotides line up with TRBD2. V gave up 5 bases and J gave up 3 bases; unmatched junction bases: 6. Germline V gene lookup returns CDR1 SGHVS and CDR2 FQNEAQ. The CDR3 consists of 15 residues. The CDR3 DNA reads as TGTGCCAGCAGCCCGACTAGCGGGAACTACTACGAGCAGTACTTC. It encodes CASSPTSGNYYEQYF.

The rearrangement uses TRBV30 and TRBJ1-5; D remains ambiguous. Germline V gene data show CDR1 as GTSNPN and CDR2 as SVGIG (reference sequence). The V gene lost 3 bases and the J gene lost 3 bases, with 12 bases spanning the gap. This CDR3 has 14 residues. CDR3 amino acids: CAWSLGSYNQPQHF. The DNA of the CDR3 is TGTGCCTGGAGCCTTGGCAGTTACAATCAGCCCCAGCATTTT.

V is TRBV27 and J is TRBJ2-5; the D gene is possibly TRBD2 (6 bases). The J call is doubtful: the DNA matches TRBJ2-7 better. The CDR3 totals 17 residues. CDR1 is MNHEY and CDR2 is SMNVEV in the germline V gene (reference sequence). The CDR3 nucleotides are TGTGCCAGCAGTTTACTGGGGGGTCCTTCCCCGAGAGCCGAGCAGTACTTC. Amino acid sequence: CASSLLGGPSPRAEQYF.

The chain links TRBV7-2 to TRBJ1-4; TRBD1 agrees at 8 bases. Germline CDR1 reads SGHTA; CDR2 reads FQGNSA. V lost 10 bases, J lost 8 bases, and 9 bases stayed unmatched. The length of the CDR3 is 13 residues. CDR3 in amino acids: CAISDRAGEKLFF. The CDR3 coding sequence is TGTGCCATCTCGGACAGGGCGGGGGAAAAACTGTTTTTT.

The V call is TRBV27, the J call TRBJ1-3; D remains unclear. This CDR3 has 13 residues. Germline V gene data show CDR1 as MNHEY and CDR2 as SMNVEV (reference sequence). Trimming took 4 bases from V and 3 from J, leaving 7 bases between them. In DNA, the CDR3 is TGTGCCAGCAGTTCCCAGTATGGAAACACCATATATTTT. The encoded protein is CASSSQYGNTIYF.

V and J are TRBV30 and TRBJ2-7, with D possibly TRBD2 on 5 matching bases. CDR1 and CDR2 (germline): GTSNPN, SVGIG (reference sequence). Trimming removed 0 bases from V and 7 bases from J, with 10 bases in between. CDR3 length equals 12 residues. In nucleotides, the CDR3 is TGTGCCTGGAGTGTAGGAGGAATTGAGCAGTACTTC. Residues: CAWSVGGIEQYF.

The rearrangement joins TRBV19 to TRBJ2-2; the match to TRBD2 covers 10 bases. Trimming took 5 bases from V and 2 from J; bases not matched to a gene: 17. The CDR3 is 20 residues long. The germline V gene encodes CDR1 LNHDA and CDR2 SQIVND (reference sequence). The DNA of the CDR3 is TGTGCCAGTAGTTTACAGTCTAGCGGGAGTATGTGGGGTAACACCGGGGAGCTGTTTTTT. It codes for CASSLQSSGSMWGNTGELFF.

The rearrangement links TRBV6-1 to TRBJ2-7, with 8 bases lining up with TRBD1. The CDR3 has 15 amino acids. Germline CDR1 is MNHNS and CDR2 is SASEGT. Trimming removed 6 bases from V and 0 bases from J; junction bases left unmatched: 7. CDR3 loop: CASSPTGGPSYEQYF. Written as DNA, the CDR3 is TGTGCCAGCAGCCCTACAGGGGGACCCTCCTACGAGCAGTACTTC.

The chain has TRBV28 and TRBJ2-3; no reliable D call. V lost 2 bases and J lost 7, with 7 bases in between. The CDR3 covers 12 residues. Germline V CDR1 and CDR2: MDHEN, SYDVKM. For the CDR3, the DNA is TGTGCCAGCAGTTTAGTTTATCATACGCAGTATTTT. It yields the protein CASSLVYHTQYF.

This clone was found a few times. This chain connects TRBV28 to TRBJ2-5, with 8 bases matching TRBD1. The V gene's germline CDR1 is MDHEN and CDR2 SYDVKM. This CDR3 spans 16 amino acids. Trimming took 2 bases from V and 1 from J; bases not matched to a gene: 6. DNA for the CDR3: TGTGCCAGCAGTTTAACAGGGACAGGCGTCCAAGAGACCCAGTACTTC. Translating gives CASSLTGTGVQETQYF.